One TCR beta chain is described in this entry. Its target is unknown. Germline assignment: CDR1 MDHEN and CDR2 SYDVKM. The CDR3 has 14 amino acids. Trimming took 6 bases from V and 2 from J, leaving 14 bases between them. The entry originates in a study of cytotoxic CD8 clonotypes in ibrutinib-treated CLL. Turning to the study itself: Results showed around 25 partial and 2 complete responses; following median around 68 months, approximately 14 remained remitted, roughly twelve advanced.

Study-level points and caveats: The times at which samples were taken varied between sustained-remission and progressing patients. Against age-matched healthy donors, baseline clonality ran higher and tracked circulating CD8+ T-cell counts.

The method was immunoSEQ multiplex PCR; TCRdb's version includes in-frame clones alone and lacks a portion of them. The sample shows 97,000 or so clones, approximately 78% of them seen only once. The sample was PBMCs, taken after 12 months of ibrutinib treatment. The J gene is TRBJ2-7, the V gene TRBV28; D may be TRBD2 (6 bases). This TCR came from a human donor with chronic lymphocytic leukemia. Here the CDR3 reads CASRTGLAPYEQYF. The CDR3 bases are TGTGCCAGCAGAACAGGTCTAGCGCCCTACGAGCAGTACTTC.